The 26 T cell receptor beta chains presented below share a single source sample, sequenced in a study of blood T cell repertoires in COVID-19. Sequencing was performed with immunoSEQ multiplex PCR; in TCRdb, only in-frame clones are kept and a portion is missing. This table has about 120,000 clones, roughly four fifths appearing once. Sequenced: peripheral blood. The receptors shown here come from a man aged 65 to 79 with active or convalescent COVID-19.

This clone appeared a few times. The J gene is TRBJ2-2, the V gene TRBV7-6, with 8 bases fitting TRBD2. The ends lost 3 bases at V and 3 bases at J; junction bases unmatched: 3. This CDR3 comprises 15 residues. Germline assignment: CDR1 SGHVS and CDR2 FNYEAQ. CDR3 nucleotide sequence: TGTGCCAGCAGCTTGGGACTAGTGGACACCGGGGAGCTGTTTTTT. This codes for CASSLGLVDTGELFF.

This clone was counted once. The CDR3 DNA is TGTGCCAGCAGTCAGGAAGGCTATGGCTACACCTTC. Amino acids: CASSQEGYGYTF. This chain links TRBV27 with TRBJ1-2; no reliable D call. This CDR3 region has 12 residues. Germline values: CDR1 MNHEY, CDR2 SMNVEV (reference sequence). V gave up 5 bases and J gave up 4 bases, with 8 bases separating them.

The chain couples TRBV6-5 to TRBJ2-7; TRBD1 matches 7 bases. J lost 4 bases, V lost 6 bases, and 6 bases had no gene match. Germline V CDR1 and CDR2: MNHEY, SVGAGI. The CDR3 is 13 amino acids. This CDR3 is CASSLKGAYEQYF. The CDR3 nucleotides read TGTGCCAGCAGCCTTAAGGGGGCGTACGAGCAGTACTTC.

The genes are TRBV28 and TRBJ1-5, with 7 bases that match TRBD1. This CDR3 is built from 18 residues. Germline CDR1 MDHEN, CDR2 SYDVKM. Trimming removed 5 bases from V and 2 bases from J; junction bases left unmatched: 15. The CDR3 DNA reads TGTGCCAGCAGTACGGTAGGGGGCAGGGGCGCGGGCAATCAGCCCCAGCATTTT. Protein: CASSTVGGRGAGNQPQHF.

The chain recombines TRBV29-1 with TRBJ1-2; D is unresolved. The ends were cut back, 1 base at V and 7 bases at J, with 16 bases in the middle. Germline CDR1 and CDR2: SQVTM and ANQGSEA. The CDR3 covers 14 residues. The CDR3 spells CSVEGVSAYPGYTF. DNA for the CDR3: TGCAGCGTTGAAGGGGTCAGCGCATACCCTGGCTACACCTTC.

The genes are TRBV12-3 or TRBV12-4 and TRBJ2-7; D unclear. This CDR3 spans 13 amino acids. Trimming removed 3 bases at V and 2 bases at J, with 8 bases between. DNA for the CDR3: TGTGCCAGCAGTTTTGGCGGAACCTACGAGCAGTACTTC. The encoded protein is CASSFGGTYEQYF.

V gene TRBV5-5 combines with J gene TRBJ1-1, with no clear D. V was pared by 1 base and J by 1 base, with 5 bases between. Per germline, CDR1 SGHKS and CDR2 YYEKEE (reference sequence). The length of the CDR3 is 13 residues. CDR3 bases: TGTGCCAGCAGCTTGTTTAAGAACACTGAAGCTTTCTTT. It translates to CASSLFKNTEAFF.

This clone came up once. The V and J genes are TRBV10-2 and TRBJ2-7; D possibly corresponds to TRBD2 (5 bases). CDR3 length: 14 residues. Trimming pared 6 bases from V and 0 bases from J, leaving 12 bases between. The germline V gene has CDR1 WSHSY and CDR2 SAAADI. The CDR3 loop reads CASSPSGSSYEQYF. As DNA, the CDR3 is TGCGCCAGCAGCCCCTCGGGAAGCTCCTACGAGCAGTACTTC.

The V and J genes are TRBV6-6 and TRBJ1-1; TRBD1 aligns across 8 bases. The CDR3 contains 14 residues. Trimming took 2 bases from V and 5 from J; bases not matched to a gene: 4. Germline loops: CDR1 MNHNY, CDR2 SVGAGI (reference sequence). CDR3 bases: TGTGCCAGCAGTTACGGACAGGGTGGAACTGAAGCTTTCTTT. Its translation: CASSYGQGGTEAFF.

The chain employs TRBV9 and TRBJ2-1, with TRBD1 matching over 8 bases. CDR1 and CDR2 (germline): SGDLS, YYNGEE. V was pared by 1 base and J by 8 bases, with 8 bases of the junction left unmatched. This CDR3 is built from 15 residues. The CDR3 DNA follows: TGTGCCAGCAGCGTATCATCCAGGGGGCCACATGAGCAGTTCTTC. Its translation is CASSVSSRGPHEQFF. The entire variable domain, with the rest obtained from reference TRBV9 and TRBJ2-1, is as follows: DSGVTQTPKHLITATGQRVTLRCSPRSGDLSVYWYQQSLDQGLQFLIQYYNGEERAKGNILERFSAQQFPDLHSELNLSSLELGDSALYFCASSVSSRGPHEQFFGPGTRLTVL.

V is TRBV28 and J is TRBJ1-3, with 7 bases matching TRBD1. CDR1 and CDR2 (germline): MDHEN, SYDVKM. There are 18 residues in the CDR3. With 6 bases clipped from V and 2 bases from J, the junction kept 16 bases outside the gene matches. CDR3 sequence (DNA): TGTGCCAGCAGGAGACCTGAACTGACAGGGCTAACTGGAAACACCATATATTTT. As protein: CASRRPELTGLTGNTIYF.

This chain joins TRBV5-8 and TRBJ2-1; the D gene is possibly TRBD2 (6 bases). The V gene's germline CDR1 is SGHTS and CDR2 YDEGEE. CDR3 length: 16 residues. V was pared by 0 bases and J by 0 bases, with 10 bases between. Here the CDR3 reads CASSLVGRGSYNEQFF. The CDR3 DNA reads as TGTGCCAGCAGCTTGGTAGGGCGGGGCTCCTACAATGAGCAGTTCTTC.

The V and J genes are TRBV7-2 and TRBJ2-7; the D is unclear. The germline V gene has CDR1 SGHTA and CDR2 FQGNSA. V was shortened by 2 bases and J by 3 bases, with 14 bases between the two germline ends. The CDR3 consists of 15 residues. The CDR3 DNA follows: TGTGCCAGCAGCTTATCCCGTGGGCAGAACTACGAGCAGTACTTC. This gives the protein CASSLSRGQNYEQYF. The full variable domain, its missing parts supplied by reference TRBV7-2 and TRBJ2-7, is GAGVSQSPSNKVTEKGKDVELRCDPISGHTALYWYRQSLGQGLEFLIYFQGNSAPDKSGLPSDRFSAERTGGSVSTLTIQRTQQEDSAVYLCASSLSRGQNYEQYFGPGTRLTVT.

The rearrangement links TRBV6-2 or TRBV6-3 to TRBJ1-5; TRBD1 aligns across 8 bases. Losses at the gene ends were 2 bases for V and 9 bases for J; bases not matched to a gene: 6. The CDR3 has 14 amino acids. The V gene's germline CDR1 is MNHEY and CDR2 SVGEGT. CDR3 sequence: CASSYETGVGPQHF. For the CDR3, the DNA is TGTGCCAGCAGTTACGAGACAGGGGTAGGGCCCCAGCATTTT.

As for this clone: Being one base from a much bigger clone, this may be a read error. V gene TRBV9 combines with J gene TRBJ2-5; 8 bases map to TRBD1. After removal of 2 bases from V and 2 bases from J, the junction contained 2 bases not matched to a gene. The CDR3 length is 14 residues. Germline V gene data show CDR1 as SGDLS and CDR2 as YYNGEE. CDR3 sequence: CASSVGQGQETQYF. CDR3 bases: TGTGCCAGCAGCGTCGGACAGGGACAAGAGACCCAGTACTTC.

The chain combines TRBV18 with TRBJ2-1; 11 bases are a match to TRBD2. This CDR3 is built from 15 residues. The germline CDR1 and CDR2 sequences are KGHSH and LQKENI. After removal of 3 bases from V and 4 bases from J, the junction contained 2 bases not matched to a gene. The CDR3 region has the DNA TGTGCCAGCTCACCCAGGACTAGCGGGTACAATGAGCAGTTCTTC. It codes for CASSPRTSGYNEQFF. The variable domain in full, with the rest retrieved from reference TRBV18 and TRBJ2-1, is NAGVMQNPRHLVRRRGQEARLRCSPMKGHSHVYWYRQLPEEGLKFMVYLQKENIIDESGMPKERFSAEFPKEGPSILRIQQVVRGDSAAYFCASSPRTSGYNEQFFGPGTRLTVL.

This CDR3 is CASSVDGTPGGSGYTF. CDR3 nucleotides: TGTGCCAGCAGCGTAGATGGGACCCCAGGGGGCAGTGGCTACACCTTC. J is TRBJ1-2 and V is TRBV9, with TRBD1 matching over 8 bases. V shed 0 bases and J 7 bases; nucleotides not matched to a gene: 11. Germline CDR1 and CDR2: SGDLS and YYNGEE. The CDR3 runs to 16 residues.

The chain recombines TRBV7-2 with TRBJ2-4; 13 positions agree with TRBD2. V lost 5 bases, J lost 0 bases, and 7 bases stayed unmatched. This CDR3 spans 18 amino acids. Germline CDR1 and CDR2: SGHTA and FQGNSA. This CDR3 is CASSPGLAGLLAKNIQYF. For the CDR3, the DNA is TGTGCCAGCAGCCCGGGACTAGCGGGACTTCTAGCCAAAAACATTCAGTACTTC.

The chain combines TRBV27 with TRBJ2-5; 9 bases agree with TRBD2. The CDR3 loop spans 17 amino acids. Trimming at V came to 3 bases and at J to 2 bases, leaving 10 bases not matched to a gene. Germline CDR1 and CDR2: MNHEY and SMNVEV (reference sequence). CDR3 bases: TGTGCCAGCAGTTTGATCCCAGCGGGAGGCCAACAAGAGACCCAGTACTTC. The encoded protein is CASSLIPAGGQQETQYF.

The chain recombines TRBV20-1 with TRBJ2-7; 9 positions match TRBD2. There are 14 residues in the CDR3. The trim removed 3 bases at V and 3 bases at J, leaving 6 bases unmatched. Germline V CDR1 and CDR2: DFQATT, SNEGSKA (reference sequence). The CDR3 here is CSASKAGGIYEQYF. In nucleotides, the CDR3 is TGCAGTGCTAGTAAAGCGGGAGGTATCTACGAGCAGTACTTC.

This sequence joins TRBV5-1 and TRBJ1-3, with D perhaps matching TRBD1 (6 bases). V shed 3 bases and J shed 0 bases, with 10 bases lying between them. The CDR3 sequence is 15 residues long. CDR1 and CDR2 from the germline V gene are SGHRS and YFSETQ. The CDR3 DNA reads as TGCGCCAGCAGCTCGACAGGTGACTCTGGAAACACCATATATTTT. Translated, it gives CASSSTGDSGNTIYF.

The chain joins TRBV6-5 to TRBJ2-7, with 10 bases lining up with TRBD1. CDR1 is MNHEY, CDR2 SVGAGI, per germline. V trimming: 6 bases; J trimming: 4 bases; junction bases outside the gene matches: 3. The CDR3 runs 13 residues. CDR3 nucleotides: TGTGCCAGCAGGGACAGGGGGTGGTACGAGCAGTACTTC. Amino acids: CASRDRGWYEQYF.

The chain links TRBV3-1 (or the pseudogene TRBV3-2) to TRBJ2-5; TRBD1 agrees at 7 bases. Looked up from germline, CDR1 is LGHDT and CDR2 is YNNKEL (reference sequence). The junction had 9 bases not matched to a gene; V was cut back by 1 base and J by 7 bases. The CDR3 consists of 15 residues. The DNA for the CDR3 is TGTGCCAGCAGCCAAGCTCGCACAGGGGCCGCGACCCAGTACTTC. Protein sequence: CASSQARTGAATQYF.

In nucleotides, the CDR3 is TGTGCCAGCTCACCACGTACTAGCGGGCCGCGGGGCACCGGGGAGCTGTTTTTT. Its protein product is CASSPRTSGPRGTGELFF. The chain has TRBV18 and TRBJ2-2, with 9 bases identical to TRBD2. The CDR3 consists of 18 residues. Trimming removed 1 base from V and 4 bases from J; junction bases left unmatched: 10. Germline V gene sequence: CDR1 KGHSH, CDR2 LQKENI. Using reference TRBV18 and TRBJ2-2 for the parts outside the CDR3, the full variable domain is NAGVMQNPRHLVRRRGQEARLRCSPMKGHSHVYWYRQLPEEGLKFMVYLQKENIIDESGMPKERFSAEFPKEGPSILRIQQVVRGDSAAYFCASSPRTSGPRGTGELFFGEGSRLTVL.

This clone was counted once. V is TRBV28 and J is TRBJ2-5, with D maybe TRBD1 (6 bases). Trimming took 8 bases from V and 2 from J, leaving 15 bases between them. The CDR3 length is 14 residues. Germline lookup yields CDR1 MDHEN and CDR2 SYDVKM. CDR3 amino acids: CASHSRGTQETQYF. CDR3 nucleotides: TGTGCCAGCCATTCTAGGGGGACACAAGAGACCCAGTACTTC. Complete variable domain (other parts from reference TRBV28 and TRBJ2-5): DVKVTQSSRYLVKRTGEKVFLECVQDMDHENMFWYRQDPGLGLRLIYFSYDVKMKEKGDIPEGYSVSREKKERFSLILESASTNQTSMYLCASHSRGTQETQYFGPGTRLLVL.

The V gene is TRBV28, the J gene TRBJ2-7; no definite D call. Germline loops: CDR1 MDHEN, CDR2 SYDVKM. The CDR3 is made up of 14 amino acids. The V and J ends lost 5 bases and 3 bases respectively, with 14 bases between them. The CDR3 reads CASSLALEVYEQYF. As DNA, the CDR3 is TGTGCCAGCAGTCTGGCCCTAGAAGTCTACGAGCAGTACTTC.